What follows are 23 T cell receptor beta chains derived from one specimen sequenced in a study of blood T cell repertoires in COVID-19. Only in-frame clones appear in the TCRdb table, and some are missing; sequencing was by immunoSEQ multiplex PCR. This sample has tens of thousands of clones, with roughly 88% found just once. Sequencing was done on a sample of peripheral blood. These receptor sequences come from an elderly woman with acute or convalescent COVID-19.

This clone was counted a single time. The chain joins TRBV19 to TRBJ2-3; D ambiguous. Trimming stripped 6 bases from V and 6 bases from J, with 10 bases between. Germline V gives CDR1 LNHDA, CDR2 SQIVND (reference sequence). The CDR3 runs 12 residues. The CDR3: CASSRDADTQYF. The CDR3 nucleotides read TGTGCCAGTAGCCGAGATGCGGATACGCAGTATTTT.

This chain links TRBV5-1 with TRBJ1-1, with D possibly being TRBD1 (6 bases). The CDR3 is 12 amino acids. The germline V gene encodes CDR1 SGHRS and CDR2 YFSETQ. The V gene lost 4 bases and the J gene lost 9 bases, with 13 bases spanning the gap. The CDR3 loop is CASSPPGAQAFF. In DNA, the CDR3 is TGCGCCAGCAGCCCCCCAGGGGCACAAGCTTTCTTT.

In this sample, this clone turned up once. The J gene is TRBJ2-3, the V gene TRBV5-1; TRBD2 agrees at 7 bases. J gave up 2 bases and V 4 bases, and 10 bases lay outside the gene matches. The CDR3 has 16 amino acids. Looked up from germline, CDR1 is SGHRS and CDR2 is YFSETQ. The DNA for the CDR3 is TGCGCCAGCAGCCGAGAAGGGAGGGAAGACACAGATACGCAGTATTTT. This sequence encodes CASSREGREDTDTQYF. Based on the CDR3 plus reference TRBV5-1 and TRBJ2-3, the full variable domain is KAGVTQTPRYLIKTRGQQVTLSCSPISGHRSVSWYQQTPGQGLQFLFEYFSETQRNKGNFPGRFSGRQFSNSRSEMNVSTLELGDSALYLCASSREGREDTDTQYFGPGTRLTVL.

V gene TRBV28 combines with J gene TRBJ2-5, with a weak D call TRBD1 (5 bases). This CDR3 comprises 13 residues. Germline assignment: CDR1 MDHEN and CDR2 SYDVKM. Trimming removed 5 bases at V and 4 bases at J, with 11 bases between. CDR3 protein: CASSQPGIETQYF. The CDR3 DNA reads TGTGCCAGCAGTCAACCAGGGATAGAGACCCAGTACTTC.

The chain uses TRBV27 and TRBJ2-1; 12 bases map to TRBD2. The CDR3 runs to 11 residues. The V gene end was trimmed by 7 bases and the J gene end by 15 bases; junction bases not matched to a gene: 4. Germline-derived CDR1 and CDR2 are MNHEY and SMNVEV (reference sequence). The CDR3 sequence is CASTSSGGAFF. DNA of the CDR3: TGTGCCAGCACCTCTAGCGGGGGGGCGTTCTTC.

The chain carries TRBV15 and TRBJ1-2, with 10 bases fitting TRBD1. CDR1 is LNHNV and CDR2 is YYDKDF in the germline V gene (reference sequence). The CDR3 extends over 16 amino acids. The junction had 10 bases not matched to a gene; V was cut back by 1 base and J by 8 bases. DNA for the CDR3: TGTGCCACCAGCAGAGCAGGGACAGGGGTTAGCAGGGGCTACACCTTC. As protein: CATSRAGTGVSRGYTF.

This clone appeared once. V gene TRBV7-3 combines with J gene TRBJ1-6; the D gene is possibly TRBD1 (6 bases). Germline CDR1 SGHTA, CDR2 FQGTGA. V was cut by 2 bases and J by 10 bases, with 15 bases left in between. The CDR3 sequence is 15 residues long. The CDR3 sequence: CASSLLNTGQSPLHF. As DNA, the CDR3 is TGTGCCAGCAGCTTACTAAACACAGGGCAATCACCCCTCCACTTT.

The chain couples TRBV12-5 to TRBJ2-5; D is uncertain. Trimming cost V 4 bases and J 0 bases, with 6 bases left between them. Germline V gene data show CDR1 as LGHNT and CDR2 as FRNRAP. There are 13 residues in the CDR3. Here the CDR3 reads CASGSSDQETQYF. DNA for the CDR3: TGTGCTAGTGGTTCGTCTGACCAAGAGACCCAGTACTTC.

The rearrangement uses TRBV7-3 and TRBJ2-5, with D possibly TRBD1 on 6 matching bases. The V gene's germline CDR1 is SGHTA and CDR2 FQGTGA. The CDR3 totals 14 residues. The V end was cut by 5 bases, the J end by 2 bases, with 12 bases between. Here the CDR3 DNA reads TGTGCCAGCAGCCCACAGGGTGGGCAAGAGACCCAGTACTTC. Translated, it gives CASSPQGGQETQYF. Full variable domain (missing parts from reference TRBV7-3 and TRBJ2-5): GAGVSQTPSNKVTEKGKYVELRCDPISGHTALYWYRQSLGQGPEFLIYFQGTGAADDSGLPNDRFFAVRPEGSVSTLKIQRTERGDSAVYLCASSPQGGQETQYFGPGTRLLVL.

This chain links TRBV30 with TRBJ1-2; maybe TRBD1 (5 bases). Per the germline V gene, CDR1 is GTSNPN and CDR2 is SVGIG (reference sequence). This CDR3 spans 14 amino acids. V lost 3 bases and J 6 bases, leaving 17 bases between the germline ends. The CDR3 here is CAWSPGTLRDGYTF. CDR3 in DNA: TGTGCCTGGAGCCCAGGGACTCTTAGGGATGGCTACACCTTC.

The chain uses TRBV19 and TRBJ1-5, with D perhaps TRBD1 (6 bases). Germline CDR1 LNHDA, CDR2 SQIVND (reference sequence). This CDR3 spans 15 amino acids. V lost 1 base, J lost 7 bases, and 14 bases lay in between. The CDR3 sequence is CASSIGSTGTQPQHF. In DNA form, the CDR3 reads TGTGCCAGTAGTATAGGATCAACAGGGACCCAGCCCCAGCATTTT.

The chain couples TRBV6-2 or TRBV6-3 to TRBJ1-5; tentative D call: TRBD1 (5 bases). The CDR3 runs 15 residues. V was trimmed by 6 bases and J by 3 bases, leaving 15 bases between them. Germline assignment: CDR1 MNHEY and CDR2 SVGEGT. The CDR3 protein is CASSPKGAYNQPQHF. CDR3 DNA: TGTGCCAGCAGCCCAAAAGGGGCCTACAATCAGCCCCAGCATTTT.

CDR3 loop: CASSLRDRDSEQYF. The CDR3 nucleotides are TGTGCCAGCAGCCTCCGGGACAGGGACAGCGAGCAGTACTTC. V gene TRBV13 combines with J gene TRBJ2-7; TRBD1 aligns across 9 bases. Germline CDR1 reads PRHDT; CDR2 reads FYEKMQ (reference sequence). Trimming cost V 5 bases and J 6 bases; bases outside gene matches: 8. This CDR3 spans 14 amino acids. Full variable domain (missing parts from reference TRBV13 and TRBJ2-7): AAGVIQSPRHLIKEKRETATLKCYPIPRHDTVYWYQQGPGQDPQFLISFYEKMQSDKGSIPDRFSAQQFSDYHSELNMSSLELGDSALYFCASSLRDRDSEQYFGPGTRLTVT.

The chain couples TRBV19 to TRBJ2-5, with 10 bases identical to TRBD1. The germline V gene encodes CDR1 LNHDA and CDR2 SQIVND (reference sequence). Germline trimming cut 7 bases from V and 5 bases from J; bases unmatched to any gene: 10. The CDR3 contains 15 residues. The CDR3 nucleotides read TGTGCCAGTACCAGGGGGACAGGGGTCGGGGAGACCCAGTACTTC. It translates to CASTRGTGVGETQYF.

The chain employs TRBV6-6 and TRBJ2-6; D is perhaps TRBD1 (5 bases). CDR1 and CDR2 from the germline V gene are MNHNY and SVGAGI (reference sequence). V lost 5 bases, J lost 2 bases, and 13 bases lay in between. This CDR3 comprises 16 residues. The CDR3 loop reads CASSHTGAPGANVLTF. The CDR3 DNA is TGTGCCAGCAGTCACACAGGCGCCCCTGGGGCCAACGTCCTGACTTTC.

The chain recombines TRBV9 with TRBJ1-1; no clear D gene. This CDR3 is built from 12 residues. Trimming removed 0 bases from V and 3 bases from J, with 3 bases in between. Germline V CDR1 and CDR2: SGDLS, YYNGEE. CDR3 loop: CASSVGHTEAFF. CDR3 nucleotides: TGTGCCAGCAGCGTAGGGCACACTGAAGCTTTCTTT.

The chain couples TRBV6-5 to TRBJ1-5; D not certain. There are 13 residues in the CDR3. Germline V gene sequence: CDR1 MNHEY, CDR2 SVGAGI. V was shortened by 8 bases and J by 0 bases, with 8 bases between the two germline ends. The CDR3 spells CASGRNSNQPQHF. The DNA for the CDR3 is TGTGCCAGCGGTAGAAATAGCAATCAGCCCCAGCATTTT.

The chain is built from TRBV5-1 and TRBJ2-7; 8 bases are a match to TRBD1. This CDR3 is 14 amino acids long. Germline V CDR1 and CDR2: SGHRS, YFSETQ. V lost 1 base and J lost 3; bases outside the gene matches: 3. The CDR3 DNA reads TGCGCCAGCAGCTTGAGTACAGGGGGCTACGAGCAGTACTTC. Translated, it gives CASSLSTGGYEQYF.

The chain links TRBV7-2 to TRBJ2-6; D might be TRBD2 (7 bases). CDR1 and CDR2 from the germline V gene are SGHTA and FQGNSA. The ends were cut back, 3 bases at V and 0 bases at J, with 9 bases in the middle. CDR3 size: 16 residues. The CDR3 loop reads CASSLRGGSGANVLTF. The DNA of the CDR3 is TGTGCCAGCAGCTTGAGGGGGGGCTCTGGGGCCAACGTCCTGACTTTC.

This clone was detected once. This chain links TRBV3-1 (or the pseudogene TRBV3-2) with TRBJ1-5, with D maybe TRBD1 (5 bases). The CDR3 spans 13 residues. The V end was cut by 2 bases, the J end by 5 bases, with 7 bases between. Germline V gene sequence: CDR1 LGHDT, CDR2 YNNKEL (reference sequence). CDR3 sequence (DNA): TGTGCCAGCAGCCAACCGGGGGATCAGCCCCAGCATTTT. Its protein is CASSQPGDQPQHF.

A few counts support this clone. This CDR3 is CATSDSLGTGRGYGYTF. In DNA, the CDR3 is TGTGCCACCAGTGATTCCCTCGGGACAGGGCGAGGGTATGGCTACACCTTC. The chain recombines TRBV24-1 with TRBJ1-2, with 9 positions matching TRBD1. This CDR3 is 17 amino acids long. Germline V CDR1 and CDR2: KGHDR, SFDVKD. V shed 2 bases and J 5 bases; nucleotides not matched to a gene: 11.

The CDR3 sequence: CSASADRGTSPLHF. In nucleotides, the CDR3 is TGCAGTGCTAGTGCAGACAGGGGTACTTCACCCCTCCACTTT. This chain links TRBV20-1 with TRBJ1-6, with 8 bases identical to TRBD1. The V segment lost 3 bases and the J segment 9 bases; nucleotides outside the gene matches: 7. The germline gives CDR1 DFQATT, CDR2 SNEGSKA (reference sequence). The CDR3 length is 14 residues.

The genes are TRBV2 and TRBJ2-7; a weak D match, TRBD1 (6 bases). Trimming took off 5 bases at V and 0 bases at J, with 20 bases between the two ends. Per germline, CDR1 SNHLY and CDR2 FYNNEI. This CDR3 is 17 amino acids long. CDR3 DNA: TGTGCCAGCAGTCCCCATAAGTTTAGGGGGTTCTCCTACGAGCAGTACTTC. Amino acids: CASSPHKFRGFSYEQYF.